This T cell receptor beta chain was observed in a study of T cell clones after liver transplantation. About this clone: Its antigen is not identified.

Whole-study results and caveats: Migration into the graft, not deletion, may explain lost graft donor-reactive T cells.

TCRdb's copy holds only in-frame clones and misses some; the assay was immunoSEQ multiplex PCR. Among nearly 55,000 clones listed, approximately 84% were seen once. The TCR sequence derives from a human donor who received a liver transplant. The sequenced sample was CD4+ T cells from blood, obtained before liver transplant.

As DNA, the CDR3 is TGTGCCAGCAGCCCAGGATTGGAGGGCAATGAGCAGTTCTTC. It translates to CASSPGLEGNEQFF. This rearrangement joins TRBV9 to TRBJ2-1, with D tentatively TRBD2 (6 bases). CDR3 length: 14 residues. V shed 4 bases and J shed 6 bases, with 14 bases lying between them. CDR1 and CDR2 (germline): SGDLS, YYNGEE.